The 7 T cell receptor beta chains below all came from one sample that was sequenced in a study of blood T cells in healthy people across ages. Then a second PCR, running roughly 7 to 11 cycles, was carried out with a sample-barcoded 5' primer and a J-beta primer mix. TCRdb ran MiXCR on the 5' RACE reads and lists one entry per CDR3 protein. The data hold about 650,000 distinct CDR3 sequences, with roughly 32% observed a single time. The source material was blood. The receptors come from a woman older than 75 in good health.

This chain links TRBV6-1 with TRBJ1-5, with TRBD1 identical over 8 bases. Germline V gene sequence: CDR1 MNHNS, CDR2 SASEGT. The CDR3 consists of 19 residues. After removal of 1 base from V and 1 base from J, the junction contained 12 bases not matched to a gene. The CDR3 bases are TGTGCCAGCAGTGAAGTAAGGGGCAGGGGGCTACGAAGCAATCAGCCCCAGCATTTT. It specifies CASSEVRGRGLRSNQPQHF.

This clonotype has a count of ten or more. The chain links TRBV12-3 or TRBV12-4 to TRBJ2-1; no clear D. CDR3 size: 16 residues. V lost 7 bases, J lost 2 bases, and 18 bases lay in between. CDR3 in amino acids: CASTSNPAAPYNEQFF. The DNA for the CDR3 is TGTGCCAGCACCTCAAACCCGGCAGCTCCCTACAATGAGCAGTTCTTC.

A single count supports this clonotype. One end of the junction does not line up with germline, which may come from a read error. J is TRBJ2-7 and V is TRBV5-5, with 11 bases that match TRBD1. Germline V gene sequence: CDR1 SGHKS, CDR2 YYEKEE (reference sequence). The CDR3 is 15 amino acids. The CDR3 region is CVSTNTGTGGREQYF. DNA of the CDR3: TGTGTCAGCACCAACACCGGGACAGGGGGACGCGAGCAGTACTTC.

The V gene is TRBV5-6, the J gene TRBJ2-1; TRBD2 aligns across 10 bases. Germline V lookup: CDR1 SGHDT, CDR2 YYEEEE. The CDR3 contains 17 residues. The V segment lost 1 base and the J segment 5 bases; nucleotides outside the gene matches: 9. CDR3 loop: CASSLIGTSVLDNEQFF. In DNA form, the CDR3 reads TGTGCCAGCAGCTTGATCGGGACTAGCGTGTTGGACAATGAGCAGTTCTTC.

V usage is TRBV19 and J usage is TRBJ1-5; D is unresolved. The CDR3 loop spans 15 amino acids. With 3 bases removed from V and 1 base from J, the gap between germline ends came to 10 bases. Per the germline V gene, CDR1 is LNHDA and CDR2 is SQIVND (reference sequence). CDR3: CASSIGLVSNQPQHF. The DNA for the CDR3 is TGTGCCAGTAGTATTGGCCTTGTGAGCAATCAGCCCCAGCATTTT.

The J gene is TRBJ1-1, the V gene TRBV4-3; a weak D match, TRBD1 (5 bases). Germline loops: CDR1 LGHNA, CDR2 YSLEER. V shed 2 bases and J shed 7 bases, with 11 bases lying between them. The CDR3 is 13 amino acids. The CDR3 reads CASSQRYDSEAFF. CDR3 DNA sequence: TGCGCCAGCAGCCAACGATATGACAGTGAAGCTTTCTTT.

This clonotype was detected a few times. The chain uses TRBV9 and TRBJ1-3; tentative D call: TRBD1 (6 bases). CDR1 and CDR2 from the germline V gene are SGDLS and YYNGEE. Trimming stripped 3 bases from V and 0 bases from J, with 16 bases between. This CDR3 has 17 residues. Here the CDR3 reads CASSEGGFQSSGNTIYF. CDR3 DNA sequence: TGTGCCAGCAGCGAGGGGGGTTTTCAGAGCTCTGGAAACACCATATATTTT.